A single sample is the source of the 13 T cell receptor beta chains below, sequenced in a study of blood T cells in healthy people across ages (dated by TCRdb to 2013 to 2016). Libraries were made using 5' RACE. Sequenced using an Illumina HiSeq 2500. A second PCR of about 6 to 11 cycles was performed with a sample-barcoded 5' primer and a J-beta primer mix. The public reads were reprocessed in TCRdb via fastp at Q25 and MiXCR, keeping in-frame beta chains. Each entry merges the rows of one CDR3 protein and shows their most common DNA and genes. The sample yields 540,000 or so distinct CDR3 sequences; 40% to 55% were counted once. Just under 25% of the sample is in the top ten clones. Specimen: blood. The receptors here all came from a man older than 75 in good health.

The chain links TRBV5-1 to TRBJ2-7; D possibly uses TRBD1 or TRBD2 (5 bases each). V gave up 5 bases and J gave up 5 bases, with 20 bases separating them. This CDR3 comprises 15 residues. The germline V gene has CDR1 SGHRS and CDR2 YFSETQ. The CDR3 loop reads CASRRPVARDDEQYF. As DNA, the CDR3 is TGCGCCAGCAGACGCCCCGTGGCCAGGGACGACGAGCAGTACTTC.

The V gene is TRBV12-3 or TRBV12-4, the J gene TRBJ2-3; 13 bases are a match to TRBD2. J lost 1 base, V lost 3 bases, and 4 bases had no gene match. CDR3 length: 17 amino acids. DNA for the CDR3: TGTGCCAGCAGTTTCGGGACTAGCGGGGTGGGCACAGATACGCAGTATTTT. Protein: CASSFGTSGVGTDTQYF.

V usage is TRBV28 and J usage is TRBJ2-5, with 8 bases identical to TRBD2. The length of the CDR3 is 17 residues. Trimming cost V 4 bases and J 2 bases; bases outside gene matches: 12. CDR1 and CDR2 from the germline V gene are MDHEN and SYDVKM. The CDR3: CASSSPLETSVQETQYF. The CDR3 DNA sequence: TGTGCCAGCAGTTCACCTTTGGAGACTAGCGTTCAAGAGACCCAGTACTTC.

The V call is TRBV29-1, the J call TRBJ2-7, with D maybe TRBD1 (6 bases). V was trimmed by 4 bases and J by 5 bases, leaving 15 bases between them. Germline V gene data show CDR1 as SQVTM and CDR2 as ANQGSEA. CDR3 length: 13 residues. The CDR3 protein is CSVGGRVLDEQYF. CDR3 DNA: TGCAGCGTTGGGGGGCGGGTACTCGACGAGCAGTACTTC.

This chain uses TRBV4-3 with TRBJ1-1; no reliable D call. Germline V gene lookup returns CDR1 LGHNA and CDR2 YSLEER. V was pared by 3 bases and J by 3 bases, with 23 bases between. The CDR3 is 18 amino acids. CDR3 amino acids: CASSQVARGYPGDTEAFF. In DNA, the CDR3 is TGCGCCAGCAGCCAGGTAGCCCGGGGTTACCCTGGGGACACTGAAGCTTTCTTT.

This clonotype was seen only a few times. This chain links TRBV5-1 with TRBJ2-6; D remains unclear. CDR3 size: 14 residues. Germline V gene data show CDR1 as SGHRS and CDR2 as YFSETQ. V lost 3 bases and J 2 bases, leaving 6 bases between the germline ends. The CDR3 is CASSYTTGANVLTF. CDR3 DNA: TGCGCCAGCAGCTACACTACTGGGGCCAACGTCCTGACTTTC.

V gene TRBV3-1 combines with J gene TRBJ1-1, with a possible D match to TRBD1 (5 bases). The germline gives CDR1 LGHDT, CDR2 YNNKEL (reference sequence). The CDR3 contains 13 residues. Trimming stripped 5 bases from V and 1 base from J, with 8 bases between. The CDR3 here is CASSTTANTEAFF. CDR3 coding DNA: TGTGCCAGCAGCACGACAGCGAACACTGAAGCTTTCTTT.

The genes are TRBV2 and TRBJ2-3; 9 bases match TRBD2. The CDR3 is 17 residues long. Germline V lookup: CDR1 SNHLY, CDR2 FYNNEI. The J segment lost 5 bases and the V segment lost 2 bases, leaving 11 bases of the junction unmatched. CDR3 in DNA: TGTGCCAGCAGTGAAAGGGCCTCGCGGGGGGGCCGAGATACGCAGTATTTT. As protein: CASSERASRGGRDTQYF. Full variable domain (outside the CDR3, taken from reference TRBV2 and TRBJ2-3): EPEVTQTPSHQVTQMGQEVILRCVPISNHLYFYWYRQILGQKVEFLVSFYNNEISEKSEIFDDQFSVERPDGSNFTLKIRSTKLEDSAMYFCASSERASRGGRDTQYFGPGTRLTVL.

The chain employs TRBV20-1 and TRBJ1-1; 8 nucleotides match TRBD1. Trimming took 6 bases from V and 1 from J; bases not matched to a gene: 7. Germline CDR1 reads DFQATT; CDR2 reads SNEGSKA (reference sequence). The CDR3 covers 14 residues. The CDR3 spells CSAPRTGPNTEAFF. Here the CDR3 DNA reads TGCAGTGCCCCCCGGACAGGGCCGAACACTGAAGCTTTCTTT.

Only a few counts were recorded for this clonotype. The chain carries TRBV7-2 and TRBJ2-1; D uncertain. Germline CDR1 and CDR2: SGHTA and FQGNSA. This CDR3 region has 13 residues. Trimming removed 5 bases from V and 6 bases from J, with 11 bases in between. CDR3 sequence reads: CASSVRSGNEQFF. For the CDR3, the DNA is TGTGCCAGCAGCGTACGTAGTGGCAATGAGCAGTTCTTC.

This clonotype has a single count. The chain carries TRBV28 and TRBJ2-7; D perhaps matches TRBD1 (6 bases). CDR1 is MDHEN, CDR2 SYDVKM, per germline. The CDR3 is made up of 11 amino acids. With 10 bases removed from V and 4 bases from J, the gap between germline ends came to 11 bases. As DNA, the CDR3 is TGTGCCATCACAGGACAGTACGAGCAGTACTTC. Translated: CAITGQYEQYF.

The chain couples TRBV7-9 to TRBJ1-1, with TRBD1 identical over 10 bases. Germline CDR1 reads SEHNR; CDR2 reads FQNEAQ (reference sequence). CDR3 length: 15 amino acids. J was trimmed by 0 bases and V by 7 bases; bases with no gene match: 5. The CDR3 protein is CASKTGGALNTEAFF. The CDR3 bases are TGTGCCAGCAAGACAGGGGGCGCCTTGAACACTGAAGCTTTCTTT.

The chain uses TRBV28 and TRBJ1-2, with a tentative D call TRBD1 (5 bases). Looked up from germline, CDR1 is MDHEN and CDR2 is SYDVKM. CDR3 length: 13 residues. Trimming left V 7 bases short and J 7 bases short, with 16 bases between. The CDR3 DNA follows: TGTGCCAGCACTATAGACCGGGACGGTGGCTACACCTTC. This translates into CASTIDRDGGYTF.